This TCR beta chain was profiled in a study of blood T cell repertoires in COVID-19. Study summary: Acute-phase and convalescent COVID-19 samples originated in the United States, Italy and Spain.

Some clones are missing from TCRdb's copy, which holds only in-frame ones; the method was immunoSEQ multiplex PCR. The sample records approximately 160,000 clones, roughly nine tenths being singletons. CDR1 SGHDT and CDR2 YYEEEE come from the germline V gene. This CDR3 is built from 15 residues. V gave up 3 bases and J gave up 9 bases; unmatched junction bases: 5. J is TRBJ1-6 and V is TRBV5-6; 11 bases fit TRBD1. This sequence originates from a woman in her sixties or seventies with acute or convalescent COVID-19. Input material: peripheral blood. The CDR3 region has the DNA TGTGCCAGCAGCTCCTTGGACAGGGGGCGTTCACCCCTCCACTTT. This sequence encodes CASSSLDRGRSPLHF.